This TCR beta chain stems from a study of blood T cells in healthy people across ages. At the level of the study: Template switching recovered approximately one barcoded beta molecule for every two T cells.

Notes on the study in general: The diversity estimates, figures obtained from one million T cells, were considered underestimates.

For the second PCR, which ran for roughly 6 to 11 cycles, a sample-barcoded 5' primer and a J-beta primer mix were used. TCRdb re-analysed the 5' RACE reads in MiXCR, keeping a single row per CDR3 protein. The sample has 700,000 or so distinct CDR3 sequences; 20% to 25% are singletons. The CDR3 is made up of 13 amino acids. Germline V gene lookup returns CDR1 MNHEY and CDR2 SMNVEV (reference sequence). This clonotype was seen a single time. The target antigen is unknown. At one of its ends the junction is not consistent with the germline gene, which may arise from a read error. The origin of this receptor is a man aged 70 or older in good health. The V gene is TRBV27, the J gene TRBJ1-5; D gene unclear. Sequencing was performed on blood. The CDR3 DNA reads TGTGCCAGCAGTTTCGGCAGAGATCAGCCCCACCATTTT. This encodes CASSFGRDQPHHF.